The sample holds one count of the clone carrying this TCR beta chain. Original processing notes: Amplification of reference gene primers was used by the study to estimate nucleated cell counts. This table comes from immunoSEQ multiplex PCR, and its TCRdb copy is limited to in-frame clones, with some not included. V, J and clone size were drawn from that table, and D and trimming were deduced from the DNA. The data hold hundreds of thousands of clones, with 80% to 90% observed a single time. This record comes from a study of blood T cell repertoires in COVID-19. Turning to the study itself: Both acute and convalescent COVID-19 samples were obtained from the United States, Italy and Spain.

This clonotype originated in a woman aged 60 to 75 with COVID-19, enrolled during active disease. The sample consisted of peripheral blood.

CDR3 DNA sequence: TGTGCCAGCAGGCCAGGGGCCGTATCCTCCTACGAGCAGTACTTC. Translated, it gives CASRPGAVSSYEQYF. The chain employs TRBV6-6 and TRBJ2-7; D might be TRBD1 (6 bases). The CDR3 extends over 15 amino acids. CDR1 is MNHNY and CDR2 is SVGAGI in the germline V gene (reference sequence). Trimming removed 6 bases at V and 0 bases at J, with 15 bases between.